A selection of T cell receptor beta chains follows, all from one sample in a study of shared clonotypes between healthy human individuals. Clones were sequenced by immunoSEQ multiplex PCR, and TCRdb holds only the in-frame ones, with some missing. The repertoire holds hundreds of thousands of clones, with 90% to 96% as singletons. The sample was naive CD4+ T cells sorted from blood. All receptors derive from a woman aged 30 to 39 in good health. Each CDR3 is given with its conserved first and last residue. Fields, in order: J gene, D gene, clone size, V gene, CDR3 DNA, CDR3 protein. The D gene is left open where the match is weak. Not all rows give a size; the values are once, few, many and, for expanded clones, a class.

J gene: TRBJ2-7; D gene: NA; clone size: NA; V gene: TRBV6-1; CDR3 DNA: TGTGCCAGCATCCTCGGGTGGGTGCGGTCCTACGAGCAGTACTTC; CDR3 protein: CASILGWVRSYEQYF
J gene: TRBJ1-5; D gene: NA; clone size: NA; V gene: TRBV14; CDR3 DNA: TGTGCCAGCAGCCAATCTCACCCTAATCAGCCCCAGCATTTT; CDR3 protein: CASSQSHPNQPQHF
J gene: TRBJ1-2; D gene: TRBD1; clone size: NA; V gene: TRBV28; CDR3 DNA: TGTGCCAGCATCTCGGGACAGGGGAACTATGGCTACACCTTC; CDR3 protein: CASISGQGNYGYTF
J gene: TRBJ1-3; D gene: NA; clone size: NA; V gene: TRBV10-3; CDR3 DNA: TGTGCCATCAGTGAATCCAGCTCTGGAAACACCATATATTTT; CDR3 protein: CAISESSSGNTIYF
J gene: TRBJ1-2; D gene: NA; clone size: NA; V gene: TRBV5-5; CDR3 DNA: TGTGCCAGCAGTCGGATCACAGCTAACTATGGCTACACCTTC; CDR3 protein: CASSRITANYGYTF
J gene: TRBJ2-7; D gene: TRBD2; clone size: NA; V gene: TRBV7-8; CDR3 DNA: TGTGCCAGCAGCTTGGGACTAGCGGGAGTTCACGAGCAGTACTTC; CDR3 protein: CASSLGLAGVHEQYF
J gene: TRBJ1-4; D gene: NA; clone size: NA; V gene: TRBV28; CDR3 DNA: TGTGCCAGCAGTATGAGGGGTGCAACTAATGAAAAACTGTTTTTT; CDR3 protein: CASSMRGATNEKLFF
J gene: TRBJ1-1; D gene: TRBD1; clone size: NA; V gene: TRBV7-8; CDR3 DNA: TGTGCCAGCAGCTTTTATGGTAGGGGACAGGGGTCCGACACTGAAGCTTTCTTT; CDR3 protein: CASSFYGRGQGSDTEAFF
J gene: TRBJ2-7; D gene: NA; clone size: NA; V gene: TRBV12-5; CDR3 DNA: TGTGCTAGTGTCCTCGACGGATTCTCCTACGAGCAGTACTTC; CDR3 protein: CASVLDGFSYEQYF
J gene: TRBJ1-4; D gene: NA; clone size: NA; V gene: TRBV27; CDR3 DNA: TGTGCCAGCAGTTTAGGGGGGCGAGTTAATGAAAAACTGTTTTTT; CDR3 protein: CASSLGGRVNEKLFF
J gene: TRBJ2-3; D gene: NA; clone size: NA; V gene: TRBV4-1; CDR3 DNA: TGCGCCAGCAGCCGGATAAGTATACAGGGCCTGAGCACAGATACGCAGTATTTT; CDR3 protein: CASSRISIQGLSTDTQYF
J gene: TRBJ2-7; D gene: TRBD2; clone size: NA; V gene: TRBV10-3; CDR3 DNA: TGTGCCATCAGTAGGACTAGCGGGAGCGACGAGCAGTACTTC; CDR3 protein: CAISRTSGSDEQYF
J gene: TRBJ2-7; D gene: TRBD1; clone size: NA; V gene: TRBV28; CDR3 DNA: TGTGCCAGCAGTTTATTGGGACAGGGGCCCTACGAGCAGTACTTC; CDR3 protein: CASSLLGQGPYEQYF
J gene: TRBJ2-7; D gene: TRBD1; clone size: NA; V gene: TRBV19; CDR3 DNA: TGTGCCAGTAGTCGACAGGGTAACCTGTACGAGCAGTACTTC; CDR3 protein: CASSRQGNLYEQYF
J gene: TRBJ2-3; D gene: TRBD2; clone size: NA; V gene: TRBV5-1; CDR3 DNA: TGCGCCAGCAGACACGGGACTAGCGGGAAAAGCACAGATACGCAGTATTTT; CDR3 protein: CASRHGTSGKSTDTQYF
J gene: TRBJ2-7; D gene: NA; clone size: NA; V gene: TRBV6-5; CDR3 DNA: TGTGCCTTACAGCGTTTCGAGCAGTACTTC; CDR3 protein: CALQRFEQYF
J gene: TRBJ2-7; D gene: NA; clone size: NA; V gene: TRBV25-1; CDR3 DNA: TGTGCCAGCAGTGATCTAATCTACGAGCAGTACTTC; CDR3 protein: CASSDLIYEQYF
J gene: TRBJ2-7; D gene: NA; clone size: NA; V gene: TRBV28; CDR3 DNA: TGTGCCAGCAGGAATAGCGACACCTACGAGCAGTACTTC; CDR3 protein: CASRNSDTYEQYF
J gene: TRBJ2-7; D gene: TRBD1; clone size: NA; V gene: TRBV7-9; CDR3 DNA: TGTGCCAGCAGCTCAGGACAGGGGGCGTTTCATGCGGAGTACTTC; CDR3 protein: CASSSGQGAFHAEYF
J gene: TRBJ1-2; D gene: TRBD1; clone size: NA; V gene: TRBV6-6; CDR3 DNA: TGTGCCAGCAGAGGTCAGGGGGGTAATGGCTACACCTTC; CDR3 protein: CASRGQGGNGYTF
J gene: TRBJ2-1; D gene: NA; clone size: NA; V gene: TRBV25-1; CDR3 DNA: TGTGCCAGCAGTGAGGTGTCAGGTGCCTCCTACAATGAGCAGTTCTTC; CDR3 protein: CASSEVSGASYNEQFF
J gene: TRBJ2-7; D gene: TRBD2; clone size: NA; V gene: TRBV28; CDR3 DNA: TGTGCCAGCAAATGGCAGCTAGCGGGAGATCAGTACTTC; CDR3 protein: CASKWQLAGDQYF
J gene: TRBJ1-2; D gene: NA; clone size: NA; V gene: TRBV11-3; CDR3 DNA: TGTGCCAGCAGCTCGTATCAGGGAAACTATGGCTACACCTTC; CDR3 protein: CASSSYQGNYGYTF
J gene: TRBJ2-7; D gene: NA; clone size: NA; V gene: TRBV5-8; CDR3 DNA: TGTGCCAGCAGCTTGGTGCGTCGAGGTGAGCAGTACTTC; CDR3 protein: CASSLVRRGEQYF
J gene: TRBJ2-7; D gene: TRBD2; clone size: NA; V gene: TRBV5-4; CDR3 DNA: TGTGCCAGCAGCTTGGAATCCAGCGGGATTTACGAGCAGTACTTC; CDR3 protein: CASSLESSGIYEQYF
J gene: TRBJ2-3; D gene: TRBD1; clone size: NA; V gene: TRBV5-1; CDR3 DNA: TGCGCCAGCAGTCCTGGACAGGGGGCCACAGATACGCAGTATTTT; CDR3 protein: CASSPGQGATDTQYF
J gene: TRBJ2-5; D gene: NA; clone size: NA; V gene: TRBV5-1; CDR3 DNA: TGCGCCAGCAGCCCGGGATGGGGGTTGGAGACCCAGTACTTC; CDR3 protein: CASSPGWGLETQYF
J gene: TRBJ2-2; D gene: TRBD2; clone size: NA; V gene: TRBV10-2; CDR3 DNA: TGCGCCATCTCAGCGGGAGAGAACACCGGGGAGCTGTTTTTT; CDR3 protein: CAISAGENTGELFF
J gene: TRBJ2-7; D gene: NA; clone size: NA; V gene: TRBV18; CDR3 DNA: TGTGCCAGCTCAACCGGGACACCCTCCTACGAGCAGTACTTC; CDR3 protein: CASSTGTPSYEQYF
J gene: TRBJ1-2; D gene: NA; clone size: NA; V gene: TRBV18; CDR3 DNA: TGTGCCAGCTCACCGGACACTTTCACTCCAACCTACACCTTC; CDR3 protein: CASSPDTFTPTYTF
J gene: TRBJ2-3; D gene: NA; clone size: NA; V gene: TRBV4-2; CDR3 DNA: TGTGCCAGCAGCCAAGTCGGGGCTTCCCCCAGAGCTACGCAGTATTTT; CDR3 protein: CASSQVGASPRATQYF
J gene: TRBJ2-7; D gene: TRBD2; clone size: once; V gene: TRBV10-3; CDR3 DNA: TGTGCCATGGGACTAGCGGAATACGAGCAGTACTTC; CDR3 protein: CAMGLAEYEQYF
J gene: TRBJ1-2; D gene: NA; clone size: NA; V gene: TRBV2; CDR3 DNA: TGTGCCAGCAGTGAGGACGGGCTGATCTATGGCTACACCTTC; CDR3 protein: CASSEDGLIYGYTF
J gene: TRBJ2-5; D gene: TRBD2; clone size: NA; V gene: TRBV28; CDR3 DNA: TGTGCCAGCAGTTTCGCGGGAGGATTCGGGGGGGAGACCCAGTACTTC; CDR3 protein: CASSFAGGFGGETQYF
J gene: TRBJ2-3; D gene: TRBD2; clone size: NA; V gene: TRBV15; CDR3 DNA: TGTGCCGCCAAGGGACTAGCGGAGACAGATACGCAGTATTTT; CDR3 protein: CAAKGLAETDTQYF
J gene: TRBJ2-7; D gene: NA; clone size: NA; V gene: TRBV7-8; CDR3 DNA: TGTGCCAGCAGCTTAGTTTCGACAGTCTCATCCTACGAGCAGTACTTC; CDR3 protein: CASSLVSTVSSYEQYF
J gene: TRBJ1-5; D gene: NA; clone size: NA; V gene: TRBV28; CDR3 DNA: TGTGCCAGCACCCCCCACGGCCGGGAGAATCAGCCCCAGCATTTT; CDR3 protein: CASTPHGRENQPQHF
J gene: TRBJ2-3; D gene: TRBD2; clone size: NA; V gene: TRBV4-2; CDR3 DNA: TGTGCCAGCAGCCCCGGGACTAGCGGAGGCACAGATACGCAGTATTTT; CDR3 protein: CASSPGTSGGTDTQYF
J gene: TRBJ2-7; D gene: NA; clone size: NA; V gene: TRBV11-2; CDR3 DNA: TGTGCCAGCGGCTACGAGCAGTACTTC; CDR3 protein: CASGYEQYF
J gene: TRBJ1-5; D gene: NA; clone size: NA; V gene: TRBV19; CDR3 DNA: TGTGCCAGTAACGCGCCAGGGCGCAATCAGCCCCAGCATTTT; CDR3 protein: CASNAPGRNQPQHF
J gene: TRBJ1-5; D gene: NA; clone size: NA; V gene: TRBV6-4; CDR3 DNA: TGTGCCAGCAGCCTCTTTGGACAGAGCAATCAGCCCCAGCATTTT; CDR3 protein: CASSLFGQSNQPQHF
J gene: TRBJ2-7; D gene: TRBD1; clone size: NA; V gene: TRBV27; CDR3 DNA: TGTGCCAGCAGTTTCTCAAGCAGGGGGATGCCCTACGAGCAGTACTTC; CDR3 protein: CASSFSSRGMPYEQYF
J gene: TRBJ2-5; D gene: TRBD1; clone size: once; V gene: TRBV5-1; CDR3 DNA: TGCGCCAGCAGCTTAAGACAGGGAGAGACCCAGTACTTC; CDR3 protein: CASSLRQGETQYF
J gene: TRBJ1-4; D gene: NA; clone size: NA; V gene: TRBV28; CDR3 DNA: TGTGCCAGCCGGACTGGGGGAGTCGATGAAAAACTGTTTTTT; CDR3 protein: CASRTGGVDEKLFF
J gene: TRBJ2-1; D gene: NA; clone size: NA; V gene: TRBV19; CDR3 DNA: TGTGCCAGTAACCCGGGCCTGAGGCGGGTCTACAATGAGCAGTTCTTC; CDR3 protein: CASNPGLRRVYNEQFF
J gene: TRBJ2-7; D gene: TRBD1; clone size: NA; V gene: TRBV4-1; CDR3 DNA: TGCGCCAGCAGCCTCAGAGAAACAGGGGACCCCTACGAGCAGTACTTC; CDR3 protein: CASSLRETGDPYEQYF
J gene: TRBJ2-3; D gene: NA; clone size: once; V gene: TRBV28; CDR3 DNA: TGTGCCAGCCGCCAGGGTACGCAGTATTTT; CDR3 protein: CASRQGTQYF
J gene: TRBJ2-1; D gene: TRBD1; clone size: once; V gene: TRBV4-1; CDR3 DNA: TGCGCCAGCAGCCATCGAAAGGACAGGGTAGGCTACAATGAGCAGTTCTTC; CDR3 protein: CASSHRKDRVGYNEQFF
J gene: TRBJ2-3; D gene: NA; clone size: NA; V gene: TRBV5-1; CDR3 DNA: TGCGCCAGCAATCCCGGTAGCGGAAGCACAGATACGCAGTATTTT; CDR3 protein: CASNPGSGSTDTQYF
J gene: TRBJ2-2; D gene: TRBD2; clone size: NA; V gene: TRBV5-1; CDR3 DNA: TGCGCCAGCAGCCAACTAGCGGCTAACACCGGGGAGCTGTTTTTT; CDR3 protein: CASSQLAANTGELFF
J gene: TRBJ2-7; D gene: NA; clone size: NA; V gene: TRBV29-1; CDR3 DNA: TGCAGCGTGTCTGGGGGCGGGACCCCCTACGAGCAGTACTTC; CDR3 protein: CSVSGGGTPYEQYF
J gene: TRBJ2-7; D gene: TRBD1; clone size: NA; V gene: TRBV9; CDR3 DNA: TGTGCCAGCAGCCGGGACAGGTACGAGCAGTACTTC; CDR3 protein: CASSRDRYEQYF
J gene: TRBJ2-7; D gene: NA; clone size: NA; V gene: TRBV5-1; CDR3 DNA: TGCGCCAGCAGCTTGGTTACCAACTACGAGCAGTACTTC; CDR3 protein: CASSLVTNYEQYF
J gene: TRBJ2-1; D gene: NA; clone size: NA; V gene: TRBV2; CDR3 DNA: TGTGCCAGCAGTGAAGAGGGGGGGCAGGGGGCCTACAATGAGCAGTTCTTC; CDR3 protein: CASSEEGGQGAYNEQFF